The 24 T cell receptor beta chains given below trace back to one sample, sequenced in a study of siplizumab effects on memory and regulatory T cells. Assay used: immunoSEQ multiplex PCR; TCRdb lists only in-frame clones, some missing. This sample has some 96,000 clones, with approximately 94% found just once. Sequencing was done on a sample of non-Treg CD4+ T cells sorted from blood. The source is a human donor in good health.

The chain has TRBV28 and TRBJ1-2; D might be TRBD1 (5 bases). Trimming stripped 5 bases from V and 6 bases from J, with 13 bases between. The germline CDR1 and CDR2 sequences are MDHEN and SYDVKM. The CDR3 consists of 13 residues. The CDR3 loop reads CASSRGVWDGYTF. In DNA, the CDR3 is TGTGCCAGCAGTCGAGGGGTCTGGGATGGCTACACCTTC.

V is TRBV5-1 and J is TRBJ1-1, with 9 bases that match TRBD1. With V trimmed by 0 bases and J by 5 bases, 8 bases remained unmatched. CDR3 length: 16 amino acids. Germline CDR1 reads SGHRS; CDR2 reads YFSETQ. Here the CDR3 DNA reads TGCGCCAGCAGCTTGGAAGGGACAGGGAGTGGGACTGAAGCTTTCTTT. Residues: CASSLEGTGSGTEAFF.

The chain links TRBV19 to TRBJ2-5; D is uncertain. Germline values: CDR1 LNHDA, CDR2 SQIVND (reference sequence). Trimming left V 3 bases short and J 0 bases short, with 8 bases between. This CDR3 has 14 amino acids. The CDR3 region has the DNA TGTGCCAGTAGTATTCCCCCGAACCAAGAGACCCAGTACTTC. Its translation is CASSIPPNQETQYF.

The chain has TRBV11-2 and TRBJ2-4; D remains ambiguous. CDR1 is SGHAT and CDR2 is FQNNGV in the germline V gene. Trimming took 3 bases from V and 4 from J, leaving 4 bases between them. The CDR3 is made up of 12 amino acids. CDR3 region: CASSLGKNIQYF. The CDR3 DNA sequence: TGTGCCAGCAGCTTGGGGAAAAACATTCAGTACTTC.

This clone appeared a single time. The chain links TRBV28 to TRBJ1-4; the match to TRBD1 covers 11 bases. CDR1 and CDR2 (germline): MDHEN, SYDVKM. CDR3 size: 16 residues. Trimming at V came to 5 bases and at J to 7 bases, leaving 9 bases not matched to a gene. Here the CDR3 reads CASSPSSGTGGEKLFF. CDR3 DNA: TGTGCCAGCAGTCCCTCTAGTGGGACAGGGGGTGAAAAACTGTTTTTT.

In DNA form, the CDR3 reads TGTGCCAGCAGCTTGGTTGGAGTCAGGGTCCACGAGCAGTACTTC. As protein: CASSLVGVRVHEQYF. The chain employs TRBV5-6 and TRBJ2-7; possible D gene TRBD1, 5 bases. The V and J ends lost 0 bases and 5 bases respectively, with 15 bases between them. The CDR3 runs 15 residues. Germline CDR1 SGHDT, CDR2 YYEEEE.

This chain uses TRBV7-9 with TRBJ2-1; no definite D call. CDR1 and CDR2 from the germline V gene are SEHNR and FQNEAQ (reference sequence). The ends were cut back, 2 bases at V and 8 bases at J, with 7 bases in the middle. This CDR3 region has 12 residues. The CDR3 DNA reads TGTGCCAGCAGCTTAACGGGTTATGAGCAGTTCTTC. This encodes CASSLTGYEQFF.

In its sample, this clone was seen once. The chain combines TRBV18 with TRBJ1-1, with no clear D. CDR1 and CDR2 from the germline V gene are KGHSH and LQKENI. The V end lost 2 bases, the J end lost 7 bases, and 8 bases lay between the germline ends. The CDR3 spans 12 residues. Here the CDR3 reads CASSPRELEAFF. As DNA, the CDR3 is TGTGCCAGCTCACCAAGAGAGCTTGAAGCTTTCTTT.

The V gene is TRBV5-1, the J gene TRBJ2-7; tentative D call: TRBD2 (6 bases). The V gene lost 4 bases and the J gene lost 6 bases, with 23 bases spanning the gap. There are 16 residues in the CDR3. Germline V gene sequence: CDR1 SGHRS, CDR2 YFSETQ. The CDR3 sequence: CASSQGFGPPGGEQYF. Here the CDR3 DNA reads TGCGCCAGCAGCCAAGGTTTCGGGCCTCCCGGGGGCGAGCAGTACTTC.

The genes are TRBV10-3 and TRBJ1-5; the D is unclear. V gave up 0 bases and J gave up 11 bases, with 14 bases separating them. Per the germline V gene, CDR1 is ENHRY and CDR2 is SYGVKD. The CDR3 runs to 14 residues. In DNA, the CDR3 is TGTGCCATCAGTGAGTCCCTTGGACCCGATGCCCAGCATTTT. It translates to CAISESLGPDAQHF.

V usage is TRBV6-1 and J usage is TRBJ2-7, with a possible D match to TRBD2 (5 bases). V was pared by 5 bases and J by 6 bases, with 14 bases between. The CDR3 length is 13 residues. Germline V gene lookup returns CDR1 MNHNS and CDR2 SASEGT. CDR3 nucleotide sequence: TGTGCCAGCAGTCGGGCCGAGGGCGCCGAGCAGTACTTC. This gives the protein CASSRAEGAEQYF.

This chain uses TRBV23-1 with TRBJ1-2; no definite D call. TRBV23-1 is an ORF for which the function is uncertain. The CDR3 covers 14 residues. Trimming cost V 6 bases and J 3 bases, with 14 bases left between them. In DNA, the CDR3 is TGCGCCAGCAGACAAAACAATTCAGACTATGGCTACACCTTC. Protein: CASRQNNSDYGYTF.

This clone was seen just once. This chain uses TRBV28 with TRBJ2-1; 7 positions agree with TRBD1. The V and J ends lost 6 bases and 5 bases, in that order; junction bases with no gene match: 4. The length of the CDR3 is 13 residues. CDR1 is MDHEN and CDR2 is SYDVKM in the germline V gene. CDR3 sequence reads: CASRGTGDNEQFF. The CDR3 DNA reads TGTGCCAGCAGGGGAACAGGGGACAATGAGCAGTTCTTC.

The chain links TRBV2 to TRBJ2-3; D is ambiguous. Germline loops: CDR1 SNHLY, CDR2 FYNNEI. The V end was cut by 6 bases, the J end by 0 bases, with 7 bases between. The CDR3 spans 13 residues. In DNA, the CDR3 is TGTGCCAGCAGGTGGGAAAGCACAGATACGCAGTATTTT. This sequence encodes CASRWESTDTQYF.

This clone occurred once. The chain carries TRBV28 and TRBJ2-7; 7 positions match TRBD2. CDR1 is MDHEN and CDR2 is SYDVKM in the germline V gene. The V gene end was trimmed by 5 bases and the J gene end by 6 bases; junction bases not matched to a gene: 4. This CDR3 has 12 amino acids. The CDR3 spells CASSLTGGEQYF. The CDR3 DNA reads as TGTGCCAGCAGTCTAACGGGGGGCGAGCAGTACTTC.

The table lists this clone with a count of one. The rearrangement links TRBV18 to TRBJ2-5; D not resolved. There are 12 residues in the CDR3. Trimming took 6 bases from V and 1 from J, leaving 6 bases between them. CDR1 and CDR2 (germline): KGHSH, LQKENI. The CDR3 DNA follows: TGTGCCAGCTCCTACTTCCAAGAGACCCAGTACTTC. It translates to CASSYFQETQYF.

This chain joins TRBV2 and TRBJ2-1, with 14 bases identical to TRBD2. Germline V gene sequence: CDR1 SNHLY, CDR2 FYNNEI. CDR3 length equals 19 residues. The V and J ends lost 2 bases and 2 bases, in that order; junction bases with no gene match: 8. Here the CDR3 reads CASSEPGLAGVGTYNEQFF. CDR3 in DNA: TGTGCCAGCAGTGAACCGGGACTAGCGGGAGTGGGCACCTACAATGAGCAGTTCTTC.

The chain recombines TRBV6-5 with TRBJ2-7; a possible D gene is TRBD1 (5 bases). V was clipped by 6 bases and J by 3 bases, with 18 bases between them. This CDR3 comprises 15 residues. Looked up from germline, CDR1 is MNHEY and CDR2 is SVGAGI. The CDR3 loop is CASSNFLDTGYEQYF. The CDR3 DNA is TGTGCCAGCAGCAACTTCTTGGACACGGGCTACGAGCAGTACTTC.

This chain joins TRBV9 and TRBJ2-1; 10 bases line up with TRBD2. Germline loops: CDR1 SGDLS, CDR2 YYNGEE. The CDR3 consists of 16 residues. Germline trimming cut 0 bases from V and 7 bases from J; bases unmatched to any gene: 7. Here the CDR3 reads CASSVAGGGLANEQFF. CDR3 sequence (DNA): TGTGCCAGCAGCGTAGCGGGGGGGGGACTAGCGAATGAGCAGTTCTTC.

The chain has TRBV19 and TRBJ1-3; D uncertain. The germline V and J ends were trimmed by 5 bases and 0 bases, with 11 bases remaining between them. Germline CDR1 LNHDA, CDR2 SQIVND (reference sequence). This CDR3 has 15 residues. The CDR3 DNA reads TGTGCCAGTAGTTACCTCCGATTCTCTGGAAACACCATATATTTT. Its translation: CASSYLRFSGNTIYF.

The chain joins TRBV6-1 to TRBJ1-4; TRBD1 agrees at 7 bases. Trimming took 6 bases from V and 5 from J; bases not matched to a gene: 9. CDR3 length equals 15 residues. Germline CDR1 MNHNS, CDR2 SASEGT. This chain's CDR3 is CASRLTGNLNEKLFF. CDR3 in DNA: TGTGCCAGCAGACTGACAGGGAACCTCAATGAAAAACTGTTTTTT.

This clone was counted between two and nine times. This CDR3 is CASSRRGEDTQYF. CDR3 bases: TGCGCCAGCAGCCGCCGGGGGGAAGATACGCAGTATTTT. The chain uses TRBV5-1 and TRBJ2-3, with 7 bases lining up with TRBD2. The CDR3 runs to 13 residues. The V segment lost 4 bases and the J segment 5 bases; nucleotides outside the gene matches: 4. CDR1 and CDR2 (germline): SGHRS, YFSETQ.

The V gene is TRBV7-9, the J gene TRBJ2-1; TRBD1 agrees at 7 bases. This CDR3 has 17 residues. Trimming removed 5 bases from V and 0 bases from J; junction bases left unmatched: 10. CDR1 SEHNR and CDR2 FQNEAQ come from the germline V gene (reference sequence). The CDR3 DNA is TGTGCCAGCAGCGACAGGGCACCTAGGAGCTCCTACAATGAGCAGTTCTTC. Encoded protein: CASSDRAPRSSYNEQFF.

This rearrangement joins TRBV14 to TRBJ2-7, with TRBD2 matching 10 bases. CDR3 size: 18 residues. CDR1 and CDR2 from the germline V gene are SGHDN and FVKESK. V dropped 4 bases and J dropped 5; count of bases not matched to a gene: 17. This CDR3 is CASSPRNRASGSTHEQYF. The CDR3 DNA is TGTGCCAGCAGCCCCCGGAATCGTGCTAGCGGGAGTACGCACGAGCAGTACTTC.